This section outlines one T cell receptor (beta chain) sequence together with its context. This clonotype was detected a few times. Its antigen remains unidentified. It has no much larger one-base neighbor in the sample; base qualities were not kept. The entry originates in a study of vaccination and CD4 T cells after COVID-19 (dated 2022 in TCRdb). Notes on the research overall: Convalescent patients had a positive SARS-CoV-2 result on nasal swab PCR, and of these patients, several had mild disease and one had severe disease. The time from the second vaccine dose to post-vaccine blood sampling had a median of roughly 79 days and ranged from about 13 to 250 days. Post-COVID blood samples were collected from convalescent patients a median of about 92 days after diagnosis, with a range of about 35 to 170 days. For a few convalescent patients, samples were collected at an early post-vaccination timepoint (day 14) as well as at a late post-vaccination timepoint (days 161 to 241). Two doses of either the Pfizer-BioNTech BNT162b2 vaccine (n=8) or the Moderna mRNA-1273 vaccine (n=2) were administered to participants. The convalescent cohort comprised six males and four females, including two Hispanic individuals, seven Caucasians, two Asians and one multiracial person. In under twelve COVID-19 convalescent patients and a few infection-naive healthy vaccine recipients, researchers compared the spike-specific CD4+ TCR repertoire from before mRNA vaccination with the repertoire from after.

Results the study describes overall, beyond this receptor: In convalescent patients, a median about 86% of post-vaccine SARS-CoV-2-reactive clones were detected only after vaccination, and vaccine-specific priming was suggested by this finding. Nearly all vaccine-specific clones in convalescent patients (304 of 307) were mono-reactive for SARS-CoV-2 spike rather than cross-reactive with common cold coronaviruses. The median number of SARS-CoV-2-reactive clonotypes rose from fewer than 25 after infection to a few dozen after vaccination, but the change was not significant. The number of convalescent patients in the study was relatively small, and the study did not examine early timepoints following natural infection.

This specimen's time point label, per the study, means: late sampling 161 to 241 days after vaccination in three convalescent patients. The convalescent patients' positive SARS-CoV-2 PCR tests were from March to December 2020, which was before the Alpha, Beta and Delta variants emerged in the United States. PBMCs were separated from whole blood using Ficoll-Paque Plus gradient centrifugation and then either used fresh or cryopreserved at -140C. The receptor library was made with PCR. The listed sequencing device is Illumina iSeq 100. As for how the authors treated the data: Non-productive sequences were removed, and CDR3s not starting with C, not ending with F or W, or shorter than 7 amino acids were discarded. Similarity between CDR3 sequences was evaluated in R version 3.6.1 using Levenshtein distances (stringdist) and unrooted phylogenetic trees (ape). The public reads were reprocessed in TCRdb via fastp at Q25 and MiXCR, keeping in-frame beta chains. CDR3 protein sequences are deduplicated, and each keeps its most common genes and DNA. These V and J calls are TCRdb output, not the study's own analysis. Present in this sample are under 30,000 distinct CDR3 sequences, around 49% of which were seen just once. About 5.3% of the sample lies in the top ten.

CDR1 and CDR2, per the germline V gene (reference sequence), are DFQATT and SNEGSKA. Trimming takes 2 bases from V and 6 bases from J, and the germline ends sit 11 bases apart. From the cysteine up to the phenylalanine, the CDR3 has a length of 12 residues. CDR3 DNA only is kept here, 36 bases in frame from base 1. This TCR was sampled from a human donor who had recovered from COVID-19. The specimen was CD4+ T cells from blood, collected about 7 months after SARS-CoV-2 vaccination. Recombination linked TRBV20-1 to TRBJ2-7, with no reliable assignment of the D segment. The DNA sequence is as follows: TGCAGTGCTAGATGGTTCCTCGGCGAGCAGTACTTC. It codes for CSARWFLGEQYF.